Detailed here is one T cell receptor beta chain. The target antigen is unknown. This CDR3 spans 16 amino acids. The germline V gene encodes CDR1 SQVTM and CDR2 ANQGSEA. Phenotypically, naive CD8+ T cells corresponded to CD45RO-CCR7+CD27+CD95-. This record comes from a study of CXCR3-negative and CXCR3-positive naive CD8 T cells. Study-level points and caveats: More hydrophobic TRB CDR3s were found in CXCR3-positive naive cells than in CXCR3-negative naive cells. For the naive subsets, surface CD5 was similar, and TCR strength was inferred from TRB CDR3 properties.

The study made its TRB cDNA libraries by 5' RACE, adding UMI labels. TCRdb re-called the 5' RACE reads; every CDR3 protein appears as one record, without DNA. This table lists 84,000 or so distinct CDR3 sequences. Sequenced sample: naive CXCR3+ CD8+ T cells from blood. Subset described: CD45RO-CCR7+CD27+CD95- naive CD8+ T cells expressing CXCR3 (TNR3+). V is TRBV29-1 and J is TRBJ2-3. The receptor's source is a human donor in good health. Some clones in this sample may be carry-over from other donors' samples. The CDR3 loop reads CSVEDLGLESTDTQYF.